The 30 T cell receptor beta chains in this list originate from one sample, sequenced in a study of shared T cell receptors in the human thymus. Assay: immunoSEQ multiplex PCR; the TCRdb copy retains only in-frame clones and omits some. The data hold hundreds of thousands of clones, with around nine tenths observed a single time. These same data were also listed under a study on human thymus T cells.

The specimen sequenced was thymocytes. The receptors come from a boy in the first two years of life with a congenital heart defect.

This clone was seen just once. The chain joins TRBV5-1 to TRBJ2-1, with 7 bases matching TRBD2. This CDR3 spans 15 amino acids. The V gene's germline CDR1 is SGHRS and CDR2 YFSETQ. J lost 0 bases, V lost 6 bases, and 6 bases had no gene match. CDR3 sequence: CASTLRGSSYNEQFF. Here the CDR3 DNA reads TGCGCCAGCACCCTGCGGGGGAGCTCCTACAATGAGCAGTTCTTC.

V gene TRBV27 combines with J gene TRBJ2-7; the D is unclear. This CDR3 comprises 14 residues. Germline-derived CDR1 and CDR2 are MNHEY and SMNVEV (reference sequence). Trimming left V 3 bases short and J 0 bases short, with 9 bases between. The CDR3 loop reads CASSFGSLSYEQYF. The CDR3 nucleotides read TGTGCCAGCAGTTTCGGGTCTCTCTCCTACGAGCAGTACTTC.

The V call is TRBV7-9, the J call TRBJ2-5; unclear D gene. This CDR3 is 15 amino acids long. Germline CDR1 and CDR2: SEHNR and FQNEAQ (reference sequence). Trimming shortened V by 5 bases and J by 5 bases, and 18 bases separated the two germline ends. CDR3 in DNA: TGTGCCAGCAGCACCTTAGGCAAGAACGGGGAGACCCAGTACTTC. It translates to CASSTLGKNGETQYF.

The chain is built from TRBV4-2 and TRBJ2-3, with 9 bases aligning to TRBD2. This CDR3 has 18 amino acids. The V and J ends lost 0 bases and 3 bases, in that order; junction bases with no gene match: 10. Germline V gene lookup returns CDR1 LGHNA and CDR2 YNFKEQ. Written as DNA, the CDR3 is TGTGCCAGCAGCCAAGATGGGACTAGCCGGTATGGGACAGATACGCAGTATTTT. This encodes CASSQDGTSRYGTDTQYF.

This chain connects TRBV6-6 to TRBJ2-1; D perhaps matches TRBD2 (5 bases). Trimming removed 5 bases from V and 10 bases from J, with 21 bases in between. Germline V CDR1 and CDR2: MNHNY, SVGAGI (reference sequence). This CDR3 is 15 amino acids long. In DNA, the CDR3 is TGTGCCAGCAGTAAACCCGAGGGCCCCCCAGGCGAGCAGTTCTTC. Protein product: CASSKPEGPPGEQFF.

The genes are TRBV5-4 and TRBJ1-2, with 11 bases aligning to TRBD1. The CDR3 spans 14 residues. Germline V gene data show CDR1 as SGHNT and CDR2 as YYREEE (reference sequence). After removal of 3 bases from V and 6 bases from J, the junction contained 4 bases not matched to a gene. The CDR3 spells CASSYGQGADGYTF. The DNA of the CDR3 is TGTGCCAGCAGCTATGGACAGGGGGCAGATGGCTACACCTTC.

The chain links TRBV4-3 to TRBJ2-1, with 14 bases aligning to TRBD2. The CDR3 sequence is 20 residues long. Unmatched junction bases numbered 21, after V lost 5 bases and J lost 9 bases. The germline V gene encodes CDR1 LGHNA and CDR2 YSLEER. DNA of the CDR3: TGCGCCAGCAGCATCCGACTAGCGGGAGGGCGTACACGGGGAATGGGTGAGCAGTTCTTC. This sequence encodes CASSIRLAGGRTRGMGEQFF.

In this sample, this clone turned up a few times. This chain uses TRBV27 with TRBJ1-5, with D perhaps matching TRBD1 (5 bases). The CDR3 extends over 17 amino acids. Germline assignment: CDR1 MNHEY and CDR2 SMNVEV (reference sequence). V dropped 0 bases and J dropped 4 bases, with 16 bases sitting between them. CDR3 amino acids: CASSLSGSEPGNQPQHF. The DNA of the CDR3 is TGTGCCAGCAGTTTATCCGGCTCAGAGCCAGGGAATCAGCCCCAGCATTTT.

The chain combines TRBV4-3 with TRBJ2-3; 11 positions agree with TRBD2. Unmatched junction bases numbered 11, after V lost 0 bases and J lost 0 bases. CDR3 length: 20 amino acids. Germline assignment: CDR1 LGHNA and CDR2 YSLEER. In DNA form, the CDR3 reads TGCGCCAGCAGCCAAGATCCTAACCTTAGCGGGAGGGGGAGCACAGATACGCAGTATTTT. Residues: CASSQDPNLSGRGSTDTQYF.

V usage is TRBV11-1 and J usage is TRBJ2-5, with TRBD2 as a possible D gene (6 bases). Trimming stripped 5 bases from V and 0 bases from J, with 7 bases between. CDR1 and CDR2 (germline): SGHAT, FQDESV (reference sequence). This CDR3 is 13 amino acids long. CDR3 sequence (DNA): TGTGCCAGCAGCCGGGAGTACCAAGAGACCCAGTACTTC. The encoded protein is CASSREYQETQYF. Full variable domain (missing parts from reference TRBV11-1 and TRBJ2-5): EAEVAQSPRYKITEKSQAVAFWCDPISGHATLYWYRQILGQGPELLVQFQDESVVDDSQLPKDRFSAERLKGVDSTLKIQPAELGDSAMYLCASSREYQETQYFGPGTRLLVL.

This chain links TRBV9 with TRBJ1-4, with a tentative D call TRBD1 (6 bases). Trimming left V 0 bases short and J 2 bases short, with 11 bases between. Germline V gives CDR1 SGDLS, CDR2 YYNGEE. The CDR3 sequence is 16 residues long. CDR3 residues: CASSVGGGGTNEKLFF. The CDR3 nucleotides read TGTGCCAGCAGCGTAGGAGGGGGGGGGACTAATGAAAAACTGTTTTTT. The full variable domain, rest sourced from reference TRBV9 and TRBJ1-4, is DSGVTQTPKHLITATGQRVTLRCSPRSGDLSVYWYQQSLDQGLQFLIQYYNGEERAKGNILERFSAQQFPDLHSELNLSSLELGDSALYFCASSVGGGGTNEKLFFGSGTQLSVL.

This clone has a single count. The V call is TRBV27, the J call TRBJ2-3, with 9 bases aligning to TRBD2. Germline loops: CDR1 MNHEY, CDR2 SMNVEV (reference sequence). The CDR3 totals 17 residues. V lost 6 bases to trimming and J lost 6 bases; unmatched junction nucleotides: 16. The CDR3 DNA sequence: TGTGCCAGCAGCTCCACCGCAGCGGGAGGCCAAAGGGATACGCAGTATTTT. It specifies CASSSTAAGGQRDTQYF.

CDR3 DNA: TGTGCCAGCACCCTCGAGGAGACCCAGTACTTC. Protein sequence: CASTLEETQYF. V is TRBV6-1 and J is TRBJ2-5; D remains unclear. Germline CDR1 MNHNS, CDR2 SASEGT. This CDR3 region has 11 residues. Trimming removed 7 bases from V and 5 bases from J, with 8 bases in between.

This chain links TRBV6-5 with TRBJ2-1; TRBD2 matches at 7 bases. The CDR3 loop spans 13 amino acids. Trimming cost V 6 bases and J 6 bases; bases outside gene matches: 5. Germline CDR1 and CDR2: MNHEY and SVGAGI. This chain's CDR3 is CASRGGTSNEQFF. CDR3 in DNA: TGTGCCAGCAGGGGGGGGACTTCCAATGAGCAGTTCTTC.

This clone was counted a single time. This chain connects TRBV14 to TRBJ2-5; 13 bases agree with TRBD2. CDR3 size: 17 residues. The trim removed 4 bases at V and 5 bases at J, leaving 10 bases unmatched. Germline V CDR1 and CDR2: SGHDN, FVKESK. CDR3 nucleotide sequence: TGTGCCAGCAGCCGAAGGTGGACTAGCGGGAGACTGGAGACCCAGTACTTC. It translates to CASSRRWTSGRLETQYF.

J is TRBJ2-7 and V is TRBV25-1, with 9 nucleotides matching TRBD2. This CDR3 has 13 residues. The germline CDR1 and CDR2 sequences are MGHDK and SYGVNS. V lost 7 bases, J lost 2 bases, and 3 bases stayed unmatched. The CDR3 nucleotides are TGTGCCAGCACTGGCGGGAGGGCCTACGAGCAGTACTTC. Residues: CASTGGRAYEQYF.

The CDR3 protein is CASSPYPGTGEYNEQFF. CDR3 coding DNA: TGTGCCAGCAGCCCCTACCCCGGGACAGGGGAATACAATGAGCAGTTCTTC. The J gene is TRBJ2-1, the V gene TRBV11-3; TRBD1 aligns across 10 bases. The trim removed 5 bases at V and 4 bases at J, leaving 11 bases unmatched. Germline values: CDR1 SGHNT, CDR2 YENEEA. The CDR3 sequence is 17 residues long.

This clone was seen only a few times. This rearrangement joins TRBV19 to TRBJ1-1; D is perhaps TRBD1 (5 bases). V lost 9 bases to trimming and J lost 4 bases, with 12 bases between them. The CDR3 covers 12 residues. Germline CDR1 reads LNHDA; CDR2 reads SQIVND (reference sequence). This CDR3 reads CARGGGGTEAFF. The CDR3 DNA is TGTGCCAGGGGGGGAGGTGGCACTGAAGCTTTCTTT.

The V call is TRBV5-6, the J call TRBJ1-5; D is perhaps TRBD1 (5 bases). Germline-derived CDR1 and CDR2 are SGHDT and YYEEEE. The CDR3 has 14 amino acids. V was cut by 1 base and J by 6 bases, with 11 bases left in between. In DNA, the CDR3 is TGTGCCAGCAGCTTGAGTGGGGGAGGTCAGCCCCAGCATTTT. Its translation: CASSLSGGGQPQHF.

The V and J genes are TRBV6-5 and TRBJ2-7, with D possibly TRBD2 on 5 matching bases. Trimming stripped 0 bases from V and 3 bases from J, with 12 bases between. Germline lookup yields CDR1 MNHEY and CDR2 SVGAGI. CDR3 length equals 15 residues. CDR3 in amino acids: CASSYSSGLVYEQYF. CDR3 DNA sequence: TGTGCCAGCAGTTACTCCAGCGGACTTGTCTACGAGCAGTACTTC.

V and J are TRBV5-6 and TRBJ2-7, with D perhaps matching TRBD2 (6 bases). Between the trimmed V and J ends, which lost 0 bases and 0 bases, there was a span of 16 bases. Germline lookup yields CDR1 SGHDT and CDR2 YYEEEE. The CDR3 has 17 amino acids. The chain's CDR3 is CASSLGSGGSHSYEQYF. The CDR3 coding sequence is TGTGCCAGCAGCTTGGGATCTGGGGGGTCCCACTCCTACGAGCAGTACTTC.

The chain combines TRBV29-1 with TRBJ1-3; D may be TRBD1 (5 bases). The ends were cut back, 0 bases at V and 2 bases at J, with 11 bases in the middle. This CDR3 comprises 15 residues. Germline V gene data show CDR1 as SQVTM and CDR2 as ANQGSEA. The CDR3 nucleotides are TGCAGCGTTGAAGATCGAGGAGGGGCTGGAAACACCATATATTTT. Amino acid sequence: CSVEDRGGAGNTIYF.

The V gene is TRBV14, the J gene TRBJ2-1; TRBD2 agrees at 14 bases. The length of the CDR3 is 17 residues. The V gene's germline CDR1 is SGHDN and CDR2 FVKESK. Trimming removed 4 bases from V and 5 bases from J; junction bases left unmatched: 7. The CDR3 spells CASSPTGTSGGNNEQFF. The CDR3 DNA is TGTGCCAGCAGCCCTACCGGGACTAGCGGGGGTAACAATGAGCAGTTCTTC.

The sample holds a few counts of this clone. The chain combines TRBV19 with TRBJ1-1; 8 nucleotides align to TRBD1. Germline CDR1 and CDR2: LNHDA and SQIVND (reference sequence). Losses at the gene ends were 6 bases for V and 3 bases for J; bases not matched to a gene: 9. The CDR3 has 15 residues. Here the CDR3 reads CASRCSQGADTEAFF. CDR3 DNA sequence: TGTGCCAGTAGATGCTCCCAGGGGGCTGACACTGAAGCTTTCTTT.

Notes on this clone: Other nucleotide sequences from this sample produce the same CDR3. The chain carries TRBV7-9 and TRBJ2-5; the match to TRBD1 covers 8 bases. V trimming: 5 bases; J trimming: 5 bases; junction bases outside the gene matches: 7. CDR1 and CDR2 from the germline V gene are SEHNR and FQNEAQ (reference sequence). The CDR3 is made up of 14 amino acids. The CDR3 DNA sequence: TGTGCCAGCAGCCCTGGACAGGGCGGGGAGACCCAGTACTTC. Residues: CASSPGQGGETQYF.

This rearrangement joins TRBV27 to TRBJ1-1; 8 bases agree with TRBD1. Germline CDR1 MNHEY, CDR2 SMNVEV (reference sequence). This CDR3 spans 15 amino acids. V shed 3 bases, J shed 3 bases, and the junction held 6 bases outside the gene matches. The CDR3 bases are TGTGCCAGCAGTTTGTCCAGGGGGCGTGACACTGAAGCTTTCTTT. Translation: CASSLSRGRDTEAFF.

This clone appeared a few times. The rearrangement links TRBV29-1 to TRBJ2-1, with D possibly TRBD1 on 6 matching bases. The CDR3 length is 14 residues. The V end was cut by 5 bases, the J end by 3 bases, with 14 bases between. In germline, CDR1 is SQVTM, CDR2 ANQGSEA. The CDR3 DNA reads as TGCAGCGTTTCCCTGGGGGCCTTCTACAATGAGCAGTTCTTC. This gives the protein CSVSLGAFYNEQFF.

This rearrangement joins TRBV9 to TRBJ2-7; D may be TRBD1 (6 bases). Germline assignment: CDR1 SGDLS and CDR2 YYNGEE. V dropped 3 bases and J dropped 2 bases, with 12 bases sitting between them. The CDR3 covers 14 residues. This CDR3 reads CASSATRDTYEQYF. In DNA form, the CDR3 reads TGTGCCAGCAGCGCGACCCGGGACACCTACGAGCAGTACTTC.

This clone was seen only once. The rearrangement joins TRBV19 to TRBJ2-5; possible D gene TRBD2, 6 bases. Near its end, the DNA agrees better with TRBJ2-7, so the J call may be wrong. This CDR3 spans 15 amino acids. Germline loops: CDR1 LNHDA, CDR2 SQIVND (reference sequence). CDR3 loop: CASSKAPSVPYEQYF. The CDR3 nucleotides are TGTGCCAGTAGTAAAGCTCCTAGCGTCCCCTACGAGCAGTACTTC.

The chain couples TRBV28 to TRBJ1-5, with D possibly TRBD1 on 5 matching bases. V shed 5 bases and J shed 5 bases, with 19 bases lying between them. The CDR3 runs to 16 residues. Germline V gene lookup returns CDR1 MDHEN and CDR2 SYDVKM. The CDR3 coding sequence is TGTGCCAGCAGTGTTCTCGACTGGAGGGGCGATCAGCCCCAGCATTTT. It is translated as CASSVLDWRGDQPQHF. The full variable domain, in which reference TRBV28 and TRBJ1-5 provide the parts outside the CDR3, is DVKVTQSSRYLVKRTGEKVFLECVQDMDHENMFWYRQDPGLGLRLIYFSYDVKMKEKGDIPEGYSVSREKKERFSLILESASTNQTSMYLCASSVLDWRGDQPQHFGDGTRLSIL.